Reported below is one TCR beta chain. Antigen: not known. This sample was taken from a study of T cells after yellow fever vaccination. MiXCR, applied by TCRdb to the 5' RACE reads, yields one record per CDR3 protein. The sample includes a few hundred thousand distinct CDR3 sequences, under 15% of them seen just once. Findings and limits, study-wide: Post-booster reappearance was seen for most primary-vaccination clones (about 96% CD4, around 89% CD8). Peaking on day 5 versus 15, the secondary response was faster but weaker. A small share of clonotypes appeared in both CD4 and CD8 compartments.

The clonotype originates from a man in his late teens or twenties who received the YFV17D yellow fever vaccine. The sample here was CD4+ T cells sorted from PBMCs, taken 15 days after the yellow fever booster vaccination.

Written as DNA, the CDR3 is TGTGCCGGGGGATACACAGATACGCAGTATTTT. It translates to CAGGYTDTQYF. The gene calls are TRBV7-9 and TRBJ2-3; D tentatively fits TRBD1 or TRBD2 (5 bases each). Trimming took 11 bases from V and 2 from J, leaving 8 bases between them. This CDR3 has 11 amino acids. Germline V gene data show CDR1 as SEHNR and CDR2 as FQNEAQ (reference sequence). The full variable domain, with the rest looked up from reference TRBV7-9 and TRBJ2-3, is DTGVSQNPRHKITKRGQNVTFRCDPISEHNRLYWYRQTLGQGPEFLTYFQNEAQLEKSRLLSDRFSAERPKGSFSTLEIQRTEQGDSAMYLCAGGYTDTQYFGPGTRLTVL.